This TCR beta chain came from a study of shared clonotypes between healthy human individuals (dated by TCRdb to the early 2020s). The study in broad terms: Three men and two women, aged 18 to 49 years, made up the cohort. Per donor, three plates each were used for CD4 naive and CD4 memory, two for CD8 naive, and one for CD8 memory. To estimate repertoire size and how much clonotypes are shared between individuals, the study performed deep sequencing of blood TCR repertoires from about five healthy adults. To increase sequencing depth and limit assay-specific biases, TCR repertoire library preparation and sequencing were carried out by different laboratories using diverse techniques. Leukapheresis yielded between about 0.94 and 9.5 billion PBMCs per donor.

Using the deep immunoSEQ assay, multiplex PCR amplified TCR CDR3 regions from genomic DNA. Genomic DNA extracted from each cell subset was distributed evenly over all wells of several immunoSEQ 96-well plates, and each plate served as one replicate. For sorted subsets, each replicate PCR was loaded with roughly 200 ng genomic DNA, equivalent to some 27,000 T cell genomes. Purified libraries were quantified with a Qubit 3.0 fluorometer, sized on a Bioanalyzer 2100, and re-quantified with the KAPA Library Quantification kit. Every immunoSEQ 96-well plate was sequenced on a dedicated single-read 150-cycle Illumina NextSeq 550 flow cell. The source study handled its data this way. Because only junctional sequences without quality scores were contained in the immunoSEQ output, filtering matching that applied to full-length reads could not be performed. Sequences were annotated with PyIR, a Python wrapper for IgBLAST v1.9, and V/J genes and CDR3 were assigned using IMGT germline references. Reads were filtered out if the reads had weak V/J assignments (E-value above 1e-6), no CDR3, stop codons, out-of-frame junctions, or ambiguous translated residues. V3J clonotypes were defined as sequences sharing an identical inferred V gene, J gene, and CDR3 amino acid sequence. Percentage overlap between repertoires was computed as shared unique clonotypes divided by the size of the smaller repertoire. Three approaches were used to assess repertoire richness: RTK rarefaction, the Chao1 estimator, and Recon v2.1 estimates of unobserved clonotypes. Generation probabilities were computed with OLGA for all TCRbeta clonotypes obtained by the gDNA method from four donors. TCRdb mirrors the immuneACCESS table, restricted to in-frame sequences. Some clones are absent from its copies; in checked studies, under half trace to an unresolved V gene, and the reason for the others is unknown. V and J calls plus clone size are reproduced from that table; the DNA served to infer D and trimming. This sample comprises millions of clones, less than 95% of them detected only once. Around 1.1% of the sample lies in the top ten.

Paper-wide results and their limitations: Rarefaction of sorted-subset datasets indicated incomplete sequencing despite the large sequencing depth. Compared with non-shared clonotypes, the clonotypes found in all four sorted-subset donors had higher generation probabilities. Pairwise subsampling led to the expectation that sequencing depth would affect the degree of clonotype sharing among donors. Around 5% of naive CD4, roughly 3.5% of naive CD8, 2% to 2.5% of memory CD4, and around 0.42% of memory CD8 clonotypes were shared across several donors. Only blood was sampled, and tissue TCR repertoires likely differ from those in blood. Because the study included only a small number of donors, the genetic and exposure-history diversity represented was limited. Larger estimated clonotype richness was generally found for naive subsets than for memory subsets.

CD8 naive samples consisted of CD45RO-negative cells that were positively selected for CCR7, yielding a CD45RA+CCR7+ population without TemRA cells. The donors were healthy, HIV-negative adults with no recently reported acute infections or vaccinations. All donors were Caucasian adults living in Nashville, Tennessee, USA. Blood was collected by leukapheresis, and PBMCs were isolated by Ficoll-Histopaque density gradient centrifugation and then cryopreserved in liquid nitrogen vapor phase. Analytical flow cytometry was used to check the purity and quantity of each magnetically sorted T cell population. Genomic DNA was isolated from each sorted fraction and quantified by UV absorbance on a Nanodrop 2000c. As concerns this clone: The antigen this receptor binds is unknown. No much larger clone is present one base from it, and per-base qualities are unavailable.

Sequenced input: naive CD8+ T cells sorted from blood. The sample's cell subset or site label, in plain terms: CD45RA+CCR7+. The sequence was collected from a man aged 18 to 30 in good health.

The CDR3 region has the sequence CASSVGGVYSTDTQYF. Read as DNA, the sequence is TGTGCCAGCAGCGTAGGGGGGGTTTATAGCACAGATACGCAGTATTTT. The sequence is built from TRBV9 and TRBJ2-3; D gene: possibly TRBD2, on 6 matching bases. V sheds 0 bases and J sheds 0 bases, leaving 11 bases between their ends. Counted from cysteine to phenylalanine, this CDR3 has 16 amino acids. Only the CDR3 part of the read is kept: 48 bases, read in frame from the first base. CDR1 and CDR2, per the germline V gene, are SGDLS and YYNGEE.